This TCR beta chain was identified in a study of cytotoxic CD8 clonotypes in ibrutinib-treated CLL. Study as a whole: After median 68 months, approximately 15 stayed in remission, about 12 progressed; responses about 24 partial, 2 complete. Response samples followed a median about twelve months of treatment, range 6 to 36.

Study-wide findings and caveats: Clonality grew at ibrutinib response; at progression, it decreased back toward baseline. Private clonotypes, not public ones, expanded at ibrutinib response.

This table comes from immunoSEQ multiplex PCR, and its TCRdb copy is limited to in-frame clones, with some not included. In the table there are roughly 150,000 clones, around 84% of which are singletons. Germline assignment: CDR1 SGHDT and CDR2 YYEEEE. The CDR3 is 15 residues long. Trimming at V came to 4 bases and at J to 8 bases, leaving 13 bases not matched to a gene. This clone has more than one count but fewer than ten. Its specificity is not known. The chain employs TRBV5-6 and TRBJ1-2; 8 bases fit TRBD1. The receptor comes from a human donor with chronic lymphocytic leukemia. The sample consisted of PBMCs, taken after 12 months of ibrutinib treatment. The CDR3 nucleotides are TGTGCCAGCAGCGACACAGGGGGAGCCGGCGAGGGCTACACCTTC. The encoded protein is CASSDTGGAGEGYTF.